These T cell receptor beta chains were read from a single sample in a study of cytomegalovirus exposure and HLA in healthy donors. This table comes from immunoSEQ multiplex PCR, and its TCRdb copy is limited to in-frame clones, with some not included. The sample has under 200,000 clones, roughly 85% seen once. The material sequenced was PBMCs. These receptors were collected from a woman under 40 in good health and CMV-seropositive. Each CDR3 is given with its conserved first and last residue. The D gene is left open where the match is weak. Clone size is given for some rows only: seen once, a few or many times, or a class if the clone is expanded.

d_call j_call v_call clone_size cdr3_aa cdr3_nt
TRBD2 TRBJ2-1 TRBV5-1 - CASSLAGLAGGNNEQFF TGCGCCAGCAGCTTGGCCGGCCTAGCGGGGGGAAACAATGAGCAGTTCTTC
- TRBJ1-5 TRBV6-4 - CASTPGQKNQPQHF TGTGCCAGCACCCCGGGACAAAAGAATCAGCCCCAGCATTTT
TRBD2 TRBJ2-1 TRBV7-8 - CASSLVPSGANEQFF TGTGCCAGCAGCTTAGTTCCTAGCGGGGCCAATGAGCAGTTCTTC
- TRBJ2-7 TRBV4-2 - CASSQEEGVWEQYF TGTGCCAGCAGCCAAGAGGAAGGGGTCTGGGAGCAGTACTTC
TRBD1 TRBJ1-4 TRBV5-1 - CASSLMTGGEKLFF TGCGCCAGCAGCTTGATGACAGGGGGTGAAAAACTGTTTTTT
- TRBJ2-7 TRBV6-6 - CASSAGTLPYEQYF TGTGCCAGCAGTGCCGGGACATTGCCCTACGAGCAGTACTTC
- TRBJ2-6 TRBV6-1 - CASSKGGSRANVLTF TGTGCCAGCAGTAAGGGGGGGTCTAGGGCCAACGTCCTGACTTTC
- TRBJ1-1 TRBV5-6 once CASSLASSGGEAFF TGTGCCAGCAGCTTGGCTAGCTCGGGAGGTGAAGCTTTCTTT
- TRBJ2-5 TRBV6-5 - CASSEDFGETQYF TGTGCCAGCAGCGAGGACTTTGGGGAGACCCAGTACTTC
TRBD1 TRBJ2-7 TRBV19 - CASSDPPGRGGPSYEQYF TGTGCCAGTAGCGACCCTCCGGGACGAGGGGGCCCTTCCTACGAGCAGTACTTC
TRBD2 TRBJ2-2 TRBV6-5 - CASGPGTSNTGELFF TGTGCCAGCGGACCCGGGACTAGTAACACCGGGGAGCTGTTTTTT
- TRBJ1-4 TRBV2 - CASSVQGEWEKLFF TGTGCCAGCAGTGTACAGGGAGAGTGGGAAAAACTGTTTTTT
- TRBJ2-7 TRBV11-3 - CASSSPGLRYEQYF TGTGCCAGCAGCTCACCGGGACTTCGCTACGAGCAGTACTTC
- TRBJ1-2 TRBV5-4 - CASSNPPRKYGYTF TGTGCCAGCAGCAACCCCCCCAGGAAATATGGCTACACCTTC
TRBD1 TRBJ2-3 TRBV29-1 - CSVDRERTDTQYF TGCAGCGTCGACAGGGAACGCACAGATACGCAGTATTTT
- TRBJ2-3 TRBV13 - CASSLEGTAADTQYF TGTGCCAGCAGCTTAGAGGGGACTGCAGCAGATACGCAGTATTTT
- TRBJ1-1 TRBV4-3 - CASSQDPGGSTEAFF TGCGCCAGCAGCCAAGATCCGGGGGGGAGCACTGAAGCTTTCTTT
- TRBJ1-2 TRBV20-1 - CSAGRSYGYTF TGCAGTGCTGGGAGGAGCTATGGCTACACCTTC
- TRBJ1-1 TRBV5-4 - CASSFPRGGNTEAFF TGTGCCAGCAGCTTTCCAAGGGGAGGGAACACTGAAGCTTTCTTT
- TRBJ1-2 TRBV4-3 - CASSQERGGTANGYTF TGCGCCAGCAGCCAAGAAAGGGGAGGAACCGCCAATGGCTACACCTTC
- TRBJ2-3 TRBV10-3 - CAISESSGRYDTQYF TGTGCCATCAGTGAGTCCTCCGGGAGATACGATACGCAGTATTTT
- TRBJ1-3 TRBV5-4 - CASSKDNRITGNTIYF TGTGCCAGCAGCAAGGACAACAGGATAACTGGAAACACCATATATTTT
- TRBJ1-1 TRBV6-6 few CASSYSPGLNTEAFF TGTGCCAGCAGTTACTCCCCAGGTCTGAACACTGAAGCTTTCTTT
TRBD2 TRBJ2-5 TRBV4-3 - CASSHGTSVGETQYF TGCGCCAGCAGCCATGGGACTAGCGTCGGCGAGACCCAGTACTTC
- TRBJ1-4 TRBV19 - CASTEGRREKLFF TGTGCCAGTACTGAGGGAAGAAGGGAAAAACTGTTTTTT
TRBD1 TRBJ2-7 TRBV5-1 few CASIPDRDLYEQYF TGCGCCAGCATTCCAGACAGGGACCTCTACGAGCAGTACTTC
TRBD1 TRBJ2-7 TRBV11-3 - CASSLEGGRGFEQYF TGTGCCAGCAGCTTAGAAGGGGGCAGGGGCTTCGAGCAGTACTTC
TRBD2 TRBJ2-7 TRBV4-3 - CASSPGLATYEQYF TGCGCCAGCAGCCCCGGACTAGCTACCTACGAGCAGTACTTC
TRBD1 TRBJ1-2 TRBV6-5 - CASSNRGRYGYTF TGTGCCAGCAGTAACAGGGGCCGATATGGCTACACCTTC
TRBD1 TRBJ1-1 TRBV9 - CASSAGTAGAFF TGTGCCAGCAGCGCTGGGACAGCTGGGGCTTTCTTT
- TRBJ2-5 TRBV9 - CASSRQVRETQYF TGTGCCAGCAGCCGACAGGTCCGGGAGACCCAGTACTTC
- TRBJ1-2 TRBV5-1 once CASSPQTGTDYGYTF TGCGCCAGCAGCCCGCAGACAGGAACGGACTATGGCTACACCTTC
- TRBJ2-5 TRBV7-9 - CASSINWETQYF TGTGCCAGCAGCATCAACTGGGAGACCCAGTACTTC
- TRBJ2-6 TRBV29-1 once CSATGSSGANVLTF TGCAGCGCCACAGGGAGCTCTGGGGCCAACGTCCTGACTTTC
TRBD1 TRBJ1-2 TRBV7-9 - CASSLLMITGGSKGYTF TGTGCCAGCAGCCTACTAATGATAACAGGGGGCTCTAAGGGCTACACCTTC
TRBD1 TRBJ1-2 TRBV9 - CASSVTGESTYGYTF TGTGCCAGCAGCGTTACAGGGGAGAGTACCTATGGCTACACCTTC
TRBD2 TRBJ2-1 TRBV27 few CASSLPSGGSYNEQFF TGTGCCAGCAGCTTACCTAGCGGGGGGTCCTACAATGAGCAGTTCTTC
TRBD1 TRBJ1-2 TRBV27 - CASTDSAGGWNGYTF TGTGCCAGCACCGATTCGGCAGGGGGATGGAATGGCTACACCTTC
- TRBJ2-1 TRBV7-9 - CASSLAHSGGFF TGTGCCAGCAGCTTAGCGCACTCCGGAGGGTTCTTC
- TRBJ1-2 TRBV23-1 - CATLPVYGYTF TGCGCCACCCTACCTGTCTATGGCTACACCTTC
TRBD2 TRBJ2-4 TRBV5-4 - CASSPTGLAGANIQYF TGTGCCAGCAGCCCGACGGGACTAGCGGGAGCCAACATTCAGTACTTC
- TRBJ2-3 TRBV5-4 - CASSTNRDTSTDTQYF TGTGCCAGCAGCACCAACCGGGACACTAGCACAGATACGCAGTATTTT
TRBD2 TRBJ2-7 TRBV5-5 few CASSPAGSGSYEQYF TGTGCCAGCAGCCCGGCTGGTAGCGGGAGTTACGAGCAGTACTTC
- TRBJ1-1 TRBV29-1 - CSGWWHTEAFF TGCAGCGGATGGTGGCACACTGAAGCTTTCTTT
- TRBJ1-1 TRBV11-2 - CASSTQRGNTEAFF TGTGCCAGCAGCACGCAGCGCGGGAACACTGAAGCTTTCTTT
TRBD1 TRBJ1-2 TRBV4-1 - CASSPSGGLGYTF TGCGCCAGCAGCCCCTCAGGGGGTCTTGGCTACACCTTC
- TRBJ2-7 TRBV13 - CASSFSGAYEQYF TGTGCCAGCAGCTTCTCTGGAGCCTACGAGCAGTACTTC
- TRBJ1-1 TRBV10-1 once CASSHGQNTEAFF TGCGCCAGCAGCCATGGACAGAACACTGAAGCTTTCTTT
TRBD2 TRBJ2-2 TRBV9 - CASSAPLQTSGGELFF TGTGCCAGCAGCGCGCCCCTACAGACTAGCGGCGGGGAGCTGTTTTTT
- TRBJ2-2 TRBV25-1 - CASSEMGRGHITGELFF TGTGCCAGCAGTGAAATGGGGCGGGGGCATATTACCGGGGAGCTGTTTTTT
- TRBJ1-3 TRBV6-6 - CASRAGGAGNTIYF TGTGCCAGCAGGGCCGGGGGGGCTGGAAACACCATATATTTT
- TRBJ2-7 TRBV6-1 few CASRTASRYEQYF TGTGCCAGCAGGACAGCCAGCCGCTACGAGCAGTACTTC